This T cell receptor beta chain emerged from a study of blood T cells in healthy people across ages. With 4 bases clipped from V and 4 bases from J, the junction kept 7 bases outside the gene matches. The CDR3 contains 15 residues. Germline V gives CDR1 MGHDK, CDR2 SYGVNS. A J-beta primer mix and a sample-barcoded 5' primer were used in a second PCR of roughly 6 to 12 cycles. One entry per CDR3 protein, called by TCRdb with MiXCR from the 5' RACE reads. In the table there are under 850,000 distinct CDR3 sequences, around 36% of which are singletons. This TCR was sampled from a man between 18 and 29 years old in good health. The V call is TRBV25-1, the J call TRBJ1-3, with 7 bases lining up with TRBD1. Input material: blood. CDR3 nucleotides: TGTGCCAGCAGTGCCATGACAGGGCAAGGAAACACCATATATTTT. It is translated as CASSAMTGQGNTIYF.